What follows is one T cell receptor beta chain and its context. Its antigen remains unknown. The time point denotes: cycle 4 day 1 (C4D1), after less than 7 weeks of nivolumab. Brentuximab vedotin exposure varied, and every patient relapsed after autologous stem cell transplantation. Best responses included complete response and partial response; otherwise, the best response was progressive disease. Trimming stripped 4 bases from V and 7 bases from J, with 8 bases between. The length of the CDR3 is 12 residues. In germline, CDR1 is SEHNR, CDR2 FQNEAQ (reference sequence). These data originate in a study of PD-1 blockade in classical Hodgkin lymphoma. Sequencing was performed with immunoSEQ multiplex PCR; in TCRdb, only in-frame clones are kept and a portion is missing. In the table there are 50,000 or so clones, nearly 90% of which are singletons. Study outcomes and limitations: Compared with healthy donors, newly diagnosed patients reportedly showed lower baseline TCR diversity. Complete responders' baseline diversity resembled that of newly diagnosed patients. Prior therapy or disease activity may underlie the repertoire differences, whose causes remain undefined.

The genes are TRBV7-9 and TRBJ1-5; D possibly corresponds to TRBD1 (5 bases). Sequences were derived from peripheral blood mononuclear cells (PBMCs), sampled before the fourth cycle of nivolumab. This clonotype was sampled from a human donor with classical Hodgkin lymphoma. The CDR3 DNA follows: TGTGCCAGCAGCTCCAGGGTCCAGCCCCAGCATTTT. Protein sequence: CASSSRVQPQHF.